These T cell receptor beta chains were read from a single sample in a study of T cells in Graves' hyperthyroidism and ophthalmopathy. TCRdb itself ran the multiplex PCR reads through MiXCR, one entry per CDR3 protein. Among hundreds of thousands of distinct CDR3 sequences, approximately 14% were seen once, and the ten largest hold over 12%. Sequencing used blood. All receptors come from a woman aged 18-30 years with Graves' hyperthyroidism. Both conserved end residues are part of each CDR3. The D gene is left open where the match is weak. The size field is filled for only some rows; it gives once, few, many or a size class.

j_call | v_call | d_call | clone_size | cdr3_nt | cdr3_aa
TRBJ2-7 | TRBV14 | - | - | TGTGCCAGCAGCCAAGAAATCGGCACCTACGAGCAGTACTTC | CASSQEIGTYEQYF
TRBJ1-4 | TRBV3-1 | - | - | TGTGCCAGCAGCCACCTCCTGGGAGAAAAACTGTTTTTT | CASSHLLGEKLFF
TRBJ2-1 | TRBV7-6 | - | - | TGTGCCAGCAGCTCAAATTACAATGAGCAGTTCTTC | CASSSNYNEQFF
TRBJ1-5 | TRBV6-2/TRBV6-3 | TRBD1 | many | TGTGCCAGCAGTTACCCACAGGGGACTCAGCCCCAGCATTTT | CASSYPQGTQPQHF
TRBJ2-7 | TRBV11-2 | TRBD1 | many | TGTGCCAGCAGCCTACCGGGACAGGGGGTACTTACGACCTACGAGCAGTACTTC | CASSLPGQGVLTTYEQYF
TRBJ2-7 | TRBV3-1 | - | many | TGTGCCAGCAGCCAAGACGGGGTAGTAGGTGAGCAGTACTTC | CASSQDGVVGEQYF
TRBJ1-2 | TRBV12-3/TRBV12-4 | TRBD1 | - | TGTGCCAGCAGTTTAGCGCTGGGCCAGGGGGTAAGCTATGGCTACACCTTC | CASSLALGQGVSYGYTF
TRBJ2-3 | TRBV10-3 | - | - | TGTGCCATCAGTGAGCTTTTTGTTTTTGCAGGGGCCACAGATACGCAGTATTTT | CAISELFVFAGATDTQYF
TRBJ1-4 | TRBV6-1 | TRBD1 | - | TGTGCCAGCAGTGAGGGGACAGATAATGAAAAACTGTTTTTT | CASSEGTDNEKLFF
TRBJ2-2 | TRBV5-1 | - | - | TGCGCCAGCAGCTTCCGGGAACCGGGCGGGGAGCTGTTTTTT | CASSFREPGGELFF
TRBJ2-7 | TRBV7-8 | TRBD2 | few | TGTGCCAGCAGCCGCGGACTAGGAGCCTACGAGCAGTACTTC | CASSRGLGAYEQYF
TRBJ1-3 | TRBV5-1 | TRBD1 | few | TGCGCCAGCAGCCAGACAGGGGGACGGTCTGGAAACACCATATATTTT | CASSQTGGRSGNTIYF
TRBJ2-7 | TRBV27 | TRBD2 | many | TGTGCCAGCAGTCCGGCTAGCGGGAGTTCCTACGAGCAGTACTTC | CASSPASGSSYEQYF
TRBJ1-1 | TRBV7-2 | TRBD1 | many | TGTGCCAGCAGTCCAAGGACAGGGGGATCCACTGAAGCTTTCTTT | CASSPRTGGSTEAFF
TRBJ2-7 | TRBV2 | - | many | TGTGCCAGCAGAGCCGGGACTCCCTCCTACGAGCAGTACTTC | CASRAGTPSYEQYF
TRBJ1-1 | TRBV5-1 | - | - | TGCGCCAGCAGTTTAGTAGTACAGGGCCCGAACACTGAAGCTTTCTTT | CASSLVVQGPNTEAFF
TRBJ2-1 | TRBV10-3 | TRBD2 | few | TGTGCCATCAGTGAGTGGTCGGAGACTAGCGGGTCGGTGTACAATGAGCAGTTCTTC | CAISEWSETSGSVYNEQFF
TRBJ2-7 | TRBV15 | TRBD2 | - | TGTGCCACCAGTCCGAGCGGGGGTCTTTCCTACGAGCAGTACTTC | CATSPSGGLSYEQYF
TRBJ1-5 | TRBV6-1 | TRBD1 | many | TGTGCCAGCAGACGGCAGGGGGCTTTAAGCAATCAGCCCCAGCATTTT | CASRRQGALSNQPQHF
TRBJ2-1 | TRBV12-3/TRBV12-4 | TRBD2 | many | TGTGCCAGCAGGCCGCTAGCGGAGAAATCCTACAATGAGCAGTTCTTC | CASRPLAEKSYNEQFF
TRBJ2-7 | TRBV4-1 | - | - | TGCGCCAGCAGCCAAGATTGGCCACCTCCCTACGAGCAGTACTTC | CASSQDWPPPYEQYF
TRBJ2-2 | TRBV10-1 | - | - | TGCGCCAGCAGTGCCCGAGCGAACACCGGGGAGCTGTTTTTT | CASSARANTGELFF
TRBJ2-7 | TRBV9 | - | - | TGTGCCAGCAGCGTAGGTAGAGGCTTACCCCACGAGCAGTACTTC | CASSVGRGLPHEQYF
TRBJ2-1 | TRBV11-2 | - | many | TGTGCCAGCAGCACGGGACCCAGCAATGAGCAGTTCTTC | CASSTGPSNEQFF
TRBJ1-1 | TRBV10-3 | - | once | TGTGCCATCAGTGAGCGTGCAGCGAACACTGAAGCTTTCTTT | CAISERAANTEAFF
TRBJ1-6 | TRBV27 | - | - | TGTGCCAGCAGCCCTCGTACGGATTCCTCACCCCTCCACTTT | CASSPRTDSSPLHF
TRBJ1-1 | TRBV9 | TRBD1 | few | TGTGCCAGCAGCGTAGACAGGGGGCGATTCACTGAAGCTTTCTTT | CASSVDRGRFTEAFF
TRBJ2-3 | TRBV7-2 | TRBD2 | - | TGTGCCAGCAGCCCCGTAGCGGGCGTTAGCACAGATACGCAGTATTTT | CASSPVAGVSTDTQYF
TRBJ1-2 | TRBV4-1 | - | few | TGCGCCAGCAGCCAAGTTGGGCAGGGCCGAGGCTACACCTTC | CASSQVGQGRGYTF
TRBJ2-7 | TRBV12-3/TRBV12-4 | TRBD1 | many | TGTGCCAGCAGTTTGGCGGACAGGTACGAGCAGTACTTC | CASSLADRYEQYF
TRBJ1-5 | TRBV11-2 | TRBD1 | many | TGTGCCAGCAGCTTAGGGGACAGACGCAATCAGCCCCAGCATTTT | CASSLGDRRNQPQHF
TRBJ1-1 | TRBV7-3 | - | - | TGTGCCAGCAGCTTTGACAGGCGCACTGAAGCTTTCTTT | CASSFDRRTEAFF
TRBJ1-2 | TRBV20-1 | - | many | TGCAGTGCCCAAAACACAGGGAACTATGGCTACACCTTC | CSAQNTGNYGYTF
TRBJ2-1 | TRBV2 | - | - | TGTGCCAGCACCAGAGACGTCTACAATGAGCAGTTCTTC | CASTRDVYNEQFF
TRBJ2-7 | TRBV5-5 | - | few | TGTGCCAGCAGCTCAGGGGCGCACGAGCAGTACTTC | CASSSGAHEQYF
TRBJ2-2 | TRBV6-5 | - | many | TGTGCCAGCAGTTACGCTGGAAATGCCATTAGGTCCGGGGAGCTGTTTTTT | CASSYAGNAIRSGELFF
TRBJ2-5 | TRBV7-9 | - | many | TGTGCCAGCAGCCCTGGGACTTTTAATCAAGAGACCCAGTACTTC | CASSPGTFNQETQYF